This TCR beta chain was observed in a study of human T cells and chemical hapten exposure. Study-wide context: The variation in per-sample TCR yields arose mainly from small differences in pooled library volumes.

TCRdb reprocessed the RACE reads via MiXCR and lists one record per CDR3 protein. The sample has under 90,000 distinct CDR3 sequences; roughly 8.8% are singletons. The time point was: pre-sensitization, week 0. Treatment denoted: therapeutic diphenylcyclopropenone sensitization with weekly scalp DPC. General observations from the study: Among expanded TCRs, significantly more large CDR3 similarity clusters formed than among controls.

This CDR3 region has 14 residues. Germline CDR1 is SNHLY and CDR2 is FYNNEI. Trimming at V came to 4 bases and at J to 5 bases, leaving 4 bases not matched to a gene. The sample holds many counts of this clonotype. Its antigen is not identified. The sample consisted of whole blood, taken in connection with sensitization to the hapten diphenylcyclopropenone (DPC). The rearrangement uses TRBV2 and TRBJ2-1; TRBD2 matches at 8 bases. The sequence was obtained from a woman aged 40 to 50 with alopecia areata. Some clones in this sample may be carry-over from other donors' samples. The CDR3 region has the DNA TGTGCCAGCAGTGGATTAGCGGGGAACAATGAGCAGTTCTTC. Amino acids: CASSGLAGNNEQFF.